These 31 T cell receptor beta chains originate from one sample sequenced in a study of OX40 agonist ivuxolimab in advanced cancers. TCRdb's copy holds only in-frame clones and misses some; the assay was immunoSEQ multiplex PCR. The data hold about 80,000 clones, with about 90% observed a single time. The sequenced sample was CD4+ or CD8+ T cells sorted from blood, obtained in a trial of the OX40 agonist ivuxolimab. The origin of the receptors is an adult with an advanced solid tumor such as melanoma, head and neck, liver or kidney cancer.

CDR3 nucleotide sequence: TGTGCCAGCAGGAACACCGAGAGCACAGATACGCAGTATTTT. This codes for CASRNTESTDTQYF. The rearrangement joins TRBV13 to TRBJ2-3; no clear D. CDR3 size: 14 residues. Germline CDR1 PRHDT, CDR2 FYEKMQ (reference sequence). Trimming took 6 bases from V and 0 from J, leaving 10 bases between them.

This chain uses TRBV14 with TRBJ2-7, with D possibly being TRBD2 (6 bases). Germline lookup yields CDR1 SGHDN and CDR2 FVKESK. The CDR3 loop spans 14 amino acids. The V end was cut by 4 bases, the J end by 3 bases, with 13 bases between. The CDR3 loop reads CASSLRDSGYEQYF. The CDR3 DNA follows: TGTGCCAGCAGCCTCCGGGACTCCGGCTACGAGCAGTACTTC.

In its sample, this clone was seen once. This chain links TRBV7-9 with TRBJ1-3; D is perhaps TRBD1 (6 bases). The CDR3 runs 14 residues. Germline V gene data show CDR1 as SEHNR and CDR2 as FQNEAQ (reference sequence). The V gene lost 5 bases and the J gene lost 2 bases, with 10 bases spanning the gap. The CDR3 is CASSHRETGNTIYF. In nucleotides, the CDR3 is TGTGCCAGCAGCCACAGGGAAACTGGAAACACCATATATTTT.

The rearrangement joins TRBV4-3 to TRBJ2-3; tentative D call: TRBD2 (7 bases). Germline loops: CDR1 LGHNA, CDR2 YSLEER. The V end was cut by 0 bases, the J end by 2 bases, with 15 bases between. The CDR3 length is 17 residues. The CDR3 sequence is CASSQDRAGAITDTQYF. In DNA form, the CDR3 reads TGCGCCAGCAGCCAAGATCGGGCGGGGGCCATCACAGATACGCAGTATTTT.

CDR3 amino acids: CASSPRIGGGEQYF. The CDR3 DNA sequence: TGTGCCAGCAGCCCCCGTATAGGGGGGGGAGAGCAGTACTTC. The gene calls are TRBV7-9 and TRBJ2-7; TRBD2 might be the D (7 bases). V was shortened by 5 bases and J by 7 bases, with 18 bases between the two germline ends. Germline V gene lookup returns CDR1 SEHNR and CDR2 FQNEAQ (reference sequence). CDR3 size: 14 residues.

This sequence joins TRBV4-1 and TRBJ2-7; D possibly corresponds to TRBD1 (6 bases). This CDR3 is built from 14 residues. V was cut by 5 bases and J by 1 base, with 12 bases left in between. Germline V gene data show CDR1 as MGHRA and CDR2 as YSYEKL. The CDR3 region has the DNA TGCGCCAGCAGCGAAGGGGACATTTCCTACGAGCAGTACTTC. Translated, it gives CASSEGDISYEQYF.

The chain's CDR3 is CASSQWGGNQPQHF. The CDR3, as DNA: TGCGCCAGCAGTCAATGGGGAGGCAATCAGCCCCAGCATTTT. The V gene is TRBV23-1, the J gene TRBJ1-5; no reliable D call. TRBV23-1 is given ORF status, its function remaining uncertain. The CDR3 covers 14 residues. With 1 base removed from V and 2 bases from J, the gap between germline ends came to 6 bases.

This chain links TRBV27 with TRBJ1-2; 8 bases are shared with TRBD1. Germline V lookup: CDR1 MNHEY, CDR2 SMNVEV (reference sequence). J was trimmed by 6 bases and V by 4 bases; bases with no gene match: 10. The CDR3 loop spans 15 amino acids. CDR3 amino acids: CASSSHGTGGDGYTF. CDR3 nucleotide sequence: TGTGCCAGCAGTTCACATGGGACAGGTGGAGATGGCTACACCTTC.

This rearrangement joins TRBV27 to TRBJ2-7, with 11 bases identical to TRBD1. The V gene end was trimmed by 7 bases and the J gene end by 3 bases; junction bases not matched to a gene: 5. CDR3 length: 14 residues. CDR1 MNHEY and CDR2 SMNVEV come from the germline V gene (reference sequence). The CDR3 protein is CASNTGTGGYEQYF. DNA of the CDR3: TGTGCCAGCAATACCGGGACAGGGGGCTACGAGCAGTACTTC.

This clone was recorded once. This chain's CDR3 is CASSGDNSYEQYF. The CDR3 DNA follows: TGTGCCAGCAGCGGGGACAACTCCTACGAGCAGTACTTC. This chain links TRBV7-9 with TRBJ2-7; the D gene is possibly TRBD1 (6 bases). In germline, CDR1 is SEHNR, CDR2 FQNEAQ (reference sequence). The length of the CDR3 is 13 residues. Deletions cut 5 bases from V and 0 bases from J, with 8 bases between.

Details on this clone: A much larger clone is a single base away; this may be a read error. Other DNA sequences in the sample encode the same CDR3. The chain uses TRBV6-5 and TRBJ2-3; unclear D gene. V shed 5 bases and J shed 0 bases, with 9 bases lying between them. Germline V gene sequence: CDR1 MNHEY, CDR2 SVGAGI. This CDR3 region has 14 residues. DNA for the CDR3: TGTGCCAGCAGTCCCGACACTAGCACAGATACGCAGTATTTT. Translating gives CASSPDTSTDTQYF.

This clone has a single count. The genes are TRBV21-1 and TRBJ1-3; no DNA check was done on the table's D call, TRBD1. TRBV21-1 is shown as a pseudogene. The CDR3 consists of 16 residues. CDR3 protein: CASSKTGNYGGNTIYF. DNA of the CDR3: TGTGCCAGCAGCAAGACAGGGAATTATGGGGGAAACACCATATATTTT.

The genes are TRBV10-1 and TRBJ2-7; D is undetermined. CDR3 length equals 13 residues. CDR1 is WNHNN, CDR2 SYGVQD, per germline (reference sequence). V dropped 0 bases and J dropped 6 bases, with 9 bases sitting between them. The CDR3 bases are TGCGCCAGCAGTGAGTCGCAGTACGGCGAGCAGTACTTC. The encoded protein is CASSESQYGEQYF.

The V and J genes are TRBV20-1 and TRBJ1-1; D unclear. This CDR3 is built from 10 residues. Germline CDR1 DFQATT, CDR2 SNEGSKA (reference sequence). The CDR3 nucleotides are TGCGTCGCTATGGCCACTGAAGCTTTCTTT. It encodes CVAMATEAFF.

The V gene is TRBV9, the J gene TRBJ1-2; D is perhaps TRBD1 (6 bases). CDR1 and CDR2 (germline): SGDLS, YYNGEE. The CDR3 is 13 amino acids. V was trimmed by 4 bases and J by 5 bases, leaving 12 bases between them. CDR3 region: CASSQGSRYGYTF. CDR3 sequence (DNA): TGTGCCAGCAGCCAGGGGTCCCGGTATGGCTACACCTTC.

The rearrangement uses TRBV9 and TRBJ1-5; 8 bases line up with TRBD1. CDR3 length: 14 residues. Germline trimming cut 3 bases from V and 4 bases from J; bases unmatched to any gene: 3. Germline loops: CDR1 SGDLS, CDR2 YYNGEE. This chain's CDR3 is CASSAGTGNQPQHF. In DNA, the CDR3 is TGTGCCAGCAGCGCTGGGACAGGTAATCAGCCCCAGCATTTT.

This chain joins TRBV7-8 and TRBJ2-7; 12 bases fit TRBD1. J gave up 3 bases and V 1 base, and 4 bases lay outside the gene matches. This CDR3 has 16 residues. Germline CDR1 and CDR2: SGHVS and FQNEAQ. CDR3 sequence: CASSLVGQGAVYEQYF. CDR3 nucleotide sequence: TGTGCCAGCAGCTTAGTGGGACAGGGGGCGGTCTACGAGCAGTACTTC.

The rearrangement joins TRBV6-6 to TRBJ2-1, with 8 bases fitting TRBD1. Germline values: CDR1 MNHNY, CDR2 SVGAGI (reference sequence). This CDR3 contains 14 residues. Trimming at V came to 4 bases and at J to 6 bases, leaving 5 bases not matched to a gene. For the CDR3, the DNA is TGTGCCAGCAGTTTACCACAGGGGGTCAATGAGCAGTTCTTC. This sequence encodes CASSLPQGVNEQFF.

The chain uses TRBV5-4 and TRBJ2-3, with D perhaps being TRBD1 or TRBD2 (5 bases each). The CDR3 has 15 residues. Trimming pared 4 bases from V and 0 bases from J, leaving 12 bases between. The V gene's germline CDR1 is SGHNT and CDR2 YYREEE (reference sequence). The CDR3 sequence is CASSPGDASTDTQYF. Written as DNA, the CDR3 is TGTGCCAGCAGCCCCGGGGACGCTAGCACAGATACGCAGTATTTT.

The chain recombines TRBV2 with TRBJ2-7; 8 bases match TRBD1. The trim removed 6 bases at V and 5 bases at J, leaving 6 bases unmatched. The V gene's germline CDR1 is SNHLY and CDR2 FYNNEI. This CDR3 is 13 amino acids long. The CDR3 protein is CASRGQGMDEQYF. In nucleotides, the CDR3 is TGTGCCAGCAGAGGACAGGGAATGGACGAGCAGTACTTC.

CDR3 DNA: TGTGCCAGCAGCCTGTTCCTGTTCGGGGGGCTTACCTACGAGCAGTACTTC. Protein product: CASSLFLFGGLTYEQYF. The chain has TRBV5-4 and TRBJ2-7; maybe TRBD2 (7 bases). The V gene lost 4 bases and the J gene lost 2 bases, with 22 bases spanning the gap. The length of the CDR3 is 17 residues. Germline-derived CDR1 and CDR2 are SGHNT and YYREEE (reference sequence). Full variable domain (missing parts from reference TRBV5-4 and TRBJ2-7): ETGVTQSPTHLIKTRGQQVTLRCSSQSGHNTVSWYQQALGQGPQFIFQYYREEENGRGNFPPRFSGLQFPNYSSELNVNALELDDSALYLCASSLFLFGGLTYEQYFGPGTRLTVT.

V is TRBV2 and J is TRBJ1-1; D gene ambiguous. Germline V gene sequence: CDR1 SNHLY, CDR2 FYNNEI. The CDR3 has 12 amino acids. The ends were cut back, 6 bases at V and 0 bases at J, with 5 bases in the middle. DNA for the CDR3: TGTGCCAGCAGAGACCTGAACACTGAAGCTTTCTTT. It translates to CASRDLNTEAFF.

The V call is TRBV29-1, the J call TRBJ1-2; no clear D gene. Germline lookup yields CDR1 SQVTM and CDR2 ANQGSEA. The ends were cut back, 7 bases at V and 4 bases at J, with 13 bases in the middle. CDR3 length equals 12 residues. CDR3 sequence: CSAAGQAYGYTF. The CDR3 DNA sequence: TGCAGCGCAGCTGGTCAGGCCTATGGCTACACCTTC.

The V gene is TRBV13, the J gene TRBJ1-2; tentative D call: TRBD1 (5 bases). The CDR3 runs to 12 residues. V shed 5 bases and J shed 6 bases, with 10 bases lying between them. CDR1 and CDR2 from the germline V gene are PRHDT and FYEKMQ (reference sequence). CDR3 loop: CASSAGTNGYTF. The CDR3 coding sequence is TGTGCCAGCAGCGCCGGGACGAATGGCTACACCTTC. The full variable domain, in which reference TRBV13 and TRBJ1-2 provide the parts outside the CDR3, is AAGVIQSPRHLIKEKRETATLKCYPIPRHDTVYWYQQGPGQDPQFLISFYEKMQSDKGSIPDRFSAQQFSDYHSELNMSSLELGDSALYFCASSAGTNGYTFGSGTRLTVV.

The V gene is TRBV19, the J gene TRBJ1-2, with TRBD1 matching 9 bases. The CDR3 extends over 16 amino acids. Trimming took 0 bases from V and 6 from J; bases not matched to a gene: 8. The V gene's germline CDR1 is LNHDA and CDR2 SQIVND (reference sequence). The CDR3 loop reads CASSIEGEDRGDGYTF. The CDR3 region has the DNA TGTGCCAGTAGTATAGAAGGGGAGGACAGGGGAGATGGCTACACCTTC.

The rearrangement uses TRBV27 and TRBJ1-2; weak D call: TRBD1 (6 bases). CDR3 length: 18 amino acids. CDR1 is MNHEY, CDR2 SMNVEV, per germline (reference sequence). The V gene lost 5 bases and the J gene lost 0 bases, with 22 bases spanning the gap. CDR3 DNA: TGTGCCAGCAGTGAAACCCCGACAGGCTTAATTACTAACTATGGCTACACCTTC. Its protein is CASSETPTGLITNYGYTF.

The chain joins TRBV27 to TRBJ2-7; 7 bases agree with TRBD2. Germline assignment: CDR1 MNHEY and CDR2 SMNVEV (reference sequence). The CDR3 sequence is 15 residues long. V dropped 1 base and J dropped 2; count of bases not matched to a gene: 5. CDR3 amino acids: CASSLLGGETYEQYF. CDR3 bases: TGTGCCAGCAGTTTATTGGGGGGGGAAACCTACGAGCAGTACTTC.

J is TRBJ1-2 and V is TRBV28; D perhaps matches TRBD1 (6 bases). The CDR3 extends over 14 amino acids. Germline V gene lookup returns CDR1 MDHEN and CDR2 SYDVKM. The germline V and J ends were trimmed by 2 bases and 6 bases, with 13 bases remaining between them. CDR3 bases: TGTGCCAGCAGTTTACGGAGTTCAGGGGATGGCTACACCTTC. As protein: CASSLRSSGDGYTF.

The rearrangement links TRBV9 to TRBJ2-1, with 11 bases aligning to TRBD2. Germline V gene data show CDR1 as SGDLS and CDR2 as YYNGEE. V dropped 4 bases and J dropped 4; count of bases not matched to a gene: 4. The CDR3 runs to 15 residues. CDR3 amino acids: CASSTSGGDYNEQFF. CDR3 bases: TGTGCCAGCAGCACTAGCGGGGGAGATTACAATGAGCAGTTCTTC.

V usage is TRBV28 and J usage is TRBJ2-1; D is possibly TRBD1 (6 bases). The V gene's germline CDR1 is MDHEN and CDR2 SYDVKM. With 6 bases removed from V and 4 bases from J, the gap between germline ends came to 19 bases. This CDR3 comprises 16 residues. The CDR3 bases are TGTGCCAGCAGATCAGTCCCCAGGACAGCTTACAATGAGCAGTTCTTC. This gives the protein CASRSVPRTAYNEQFF.

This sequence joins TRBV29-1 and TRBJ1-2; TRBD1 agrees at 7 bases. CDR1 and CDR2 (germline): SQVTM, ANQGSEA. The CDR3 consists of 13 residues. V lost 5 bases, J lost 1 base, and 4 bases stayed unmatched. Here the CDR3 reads CSVRDSFNYGYTF. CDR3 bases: TGCAGCGTTCGGGACAGCTTTAACTATGGCTACACCTTC.